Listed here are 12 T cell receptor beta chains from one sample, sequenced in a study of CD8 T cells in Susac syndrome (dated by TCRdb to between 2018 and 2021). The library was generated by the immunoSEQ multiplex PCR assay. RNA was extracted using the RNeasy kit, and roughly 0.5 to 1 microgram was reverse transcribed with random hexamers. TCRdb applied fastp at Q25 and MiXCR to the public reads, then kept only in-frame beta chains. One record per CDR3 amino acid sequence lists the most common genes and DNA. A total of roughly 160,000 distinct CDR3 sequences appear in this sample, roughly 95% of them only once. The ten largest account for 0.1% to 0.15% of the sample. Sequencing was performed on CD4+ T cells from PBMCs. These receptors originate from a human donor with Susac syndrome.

CDR3 sequence (DNA): TGCGCCAGCAGCCAAGAAAAAGGGGGCGACTATGGCTACACCTTC. Encoded protein: CASSQEKGGDYGYTF. The chain employs TRBV4-3 and TRBJ1-2; 7 bases fit TRBD1. The CDR3 contains 15 residues. The V gene end was trimmed by 0 bases and the J gene end by 3 bases; junction bases not matched to a gene: 4. Germline V gene data show CDR1 as LGHNA and CDR2 as YSLEER.

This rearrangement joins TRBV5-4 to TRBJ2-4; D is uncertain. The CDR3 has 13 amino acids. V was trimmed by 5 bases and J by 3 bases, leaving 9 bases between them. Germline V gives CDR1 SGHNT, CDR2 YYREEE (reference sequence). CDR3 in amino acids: CASRESGKNIQYF. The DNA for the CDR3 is TGTGCCAGCAGGGAGTCAGGCAAAAACATTCAGTACTTC.

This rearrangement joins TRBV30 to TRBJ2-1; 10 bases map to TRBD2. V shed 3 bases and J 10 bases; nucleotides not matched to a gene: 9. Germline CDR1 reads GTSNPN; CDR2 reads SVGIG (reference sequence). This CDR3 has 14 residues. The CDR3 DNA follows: TGTGCCTGGAGGTCGTCGGGACTAGCGTTAGAGCAGTTCTTC. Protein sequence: CAWRSSGLALEQFF.

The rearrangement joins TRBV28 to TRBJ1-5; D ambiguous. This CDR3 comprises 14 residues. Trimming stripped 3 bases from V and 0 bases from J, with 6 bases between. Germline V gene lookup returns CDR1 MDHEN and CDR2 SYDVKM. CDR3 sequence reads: CASSLDYSNQPQHF. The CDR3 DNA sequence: TGTGCCAGCAGTTTGGATTATAGCAATCAGCCCCAGCATTTT.

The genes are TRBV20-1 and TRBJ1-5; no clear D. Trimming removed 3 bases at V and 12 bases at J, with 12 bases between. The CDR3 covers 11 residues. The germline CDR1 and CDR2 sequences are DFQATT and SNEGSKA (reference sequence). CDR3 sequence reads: CSASESLLQHF. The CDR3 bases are TGCAGTGCTAGTGAATCCCTCCTCCAGCATTTT.

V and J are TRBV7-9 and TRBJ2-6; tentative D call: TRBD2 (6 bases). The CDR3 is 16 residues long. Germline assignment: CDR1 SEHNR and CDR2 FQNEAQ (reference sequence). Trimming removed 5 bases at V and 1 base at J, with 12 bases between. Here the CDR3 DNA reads TGTGCCAGCAGCGGCGGGGCATTTTCTGGGGCCAACGTCCTGACTTTC. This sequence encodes CASSGGAFSGANVLTF.

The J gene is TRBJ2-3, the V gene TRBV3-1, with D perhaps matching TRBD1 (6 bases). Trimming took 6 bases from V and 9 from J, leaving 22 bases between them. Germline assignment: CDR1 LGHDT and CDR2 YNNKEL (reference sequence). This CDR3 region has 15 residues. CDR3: CASRLDSGSSSTQYF. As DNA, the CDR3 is TGTGCCAGCAGACTGGACAGTGGGAGCTCGTCGACGCAGTATTTT.

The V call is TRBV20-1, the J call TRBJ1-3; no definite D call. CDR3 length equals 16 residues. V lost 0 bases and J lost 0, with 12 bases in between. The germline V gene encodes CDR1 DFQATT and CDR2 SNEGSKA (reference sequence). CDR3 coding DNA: TGCAGTGCTAGAGATGTATCGGGGAGCTCTGGAAACACCATATATTTT. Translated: CSARDVSGSSGNTIYF.

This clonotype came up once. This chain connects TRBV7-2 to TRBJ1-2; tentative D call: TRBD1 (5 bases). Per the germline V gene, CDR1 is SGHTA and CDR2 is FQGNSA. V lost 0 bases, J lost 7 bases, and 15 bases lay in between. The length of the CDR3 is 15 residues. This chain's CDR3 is CASSLAETGLVGYTF. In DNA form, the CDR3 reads TGTGCCAGCAGCTTAGCCGAAACAGGCTTGGTTGGCTACACCTTC.

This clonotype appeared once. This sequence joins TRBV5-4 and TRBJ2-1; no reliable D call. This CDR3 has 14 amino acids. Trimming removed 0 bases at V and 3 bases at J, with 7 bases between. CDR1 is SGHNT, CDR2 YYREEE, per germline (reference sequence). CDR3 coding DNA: TGTGCCAGCAGCTTGGCGCAGAACTACAATGAGCAGTTCTTC. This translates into CASSLAQNYNEQFF.

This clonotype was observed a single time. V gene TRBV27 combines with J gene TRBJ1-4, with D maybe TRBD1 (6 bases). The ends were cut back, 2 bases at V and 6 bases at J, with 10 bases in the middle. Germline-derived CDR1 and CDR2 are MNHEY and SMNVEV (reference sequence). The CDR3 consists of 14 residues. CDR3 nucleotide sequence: TGTGCCAGCAGTTTAAACAGGGATGATGAAAAACTGTTTTTT. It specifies CASSLNRDDEKLFF. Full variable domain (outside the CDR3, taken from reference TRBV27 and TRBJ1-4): EAQVTQNPRYLITVTGKKLTVTCSQNMNHEYMSWYRQDPGLGLRQIYYSMNVEVTDKGDVPEGYKVSRKEKRNFPLILESPSPNQTSLYFCASSLNRDDEKLFFGSGTQLSVL.

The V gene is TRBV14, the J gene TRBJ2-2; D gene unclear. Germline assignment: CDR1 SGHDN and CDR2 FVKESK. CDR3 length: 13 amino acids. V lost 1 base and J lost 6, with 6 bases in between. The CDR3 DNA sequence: TGTGCCAGCAGCCAAGTTGCCGCCGGGGAGCTGTTTTTT. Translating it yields CASSQVAAGELFF.